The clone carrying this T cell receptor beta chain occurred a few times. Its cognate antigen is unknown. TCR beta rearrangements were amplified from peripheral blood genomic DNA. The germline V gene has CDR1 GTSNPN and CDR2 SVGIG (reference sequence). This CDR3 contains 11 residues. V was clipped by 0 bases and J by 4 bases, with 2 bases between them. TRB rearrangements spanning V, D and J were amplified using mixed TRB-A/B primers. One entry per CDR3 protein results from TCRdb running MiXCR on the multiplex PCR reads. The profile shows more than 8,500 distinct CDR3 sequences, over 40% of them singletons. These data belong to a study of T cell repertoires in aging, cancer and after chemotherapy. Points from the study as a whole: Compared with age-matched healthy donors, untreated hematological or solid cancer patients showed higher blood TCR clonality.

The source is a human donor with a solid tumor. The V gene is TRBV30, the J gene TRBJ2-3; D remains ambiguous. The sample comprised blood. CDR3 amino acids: CAWSVPDTQYF. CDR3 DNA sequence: TGTGCCTGGAGTGTACCAGATACGCAGTATTTT.